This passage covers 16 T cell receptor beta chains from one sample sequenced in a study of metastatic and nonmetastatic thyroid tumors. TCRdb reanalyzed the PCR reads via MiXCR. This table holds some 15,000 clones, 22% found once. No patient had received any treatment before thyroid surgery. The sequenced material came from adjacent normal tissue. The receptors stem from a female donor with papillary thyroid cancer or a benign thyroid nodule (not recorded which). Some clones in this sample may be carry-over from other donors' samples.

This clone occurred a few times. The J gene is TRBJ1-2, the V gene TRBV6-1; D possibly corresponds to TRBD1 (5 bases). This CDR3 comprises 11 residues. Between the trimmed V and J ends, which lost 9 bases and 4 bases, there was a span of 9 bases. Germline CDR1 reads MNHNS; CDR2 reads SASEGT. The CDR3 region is CASVGVYGYTF. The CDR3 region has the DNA TGTGCCAGTGTAGGGGTCTATGGCTACACCTTC.

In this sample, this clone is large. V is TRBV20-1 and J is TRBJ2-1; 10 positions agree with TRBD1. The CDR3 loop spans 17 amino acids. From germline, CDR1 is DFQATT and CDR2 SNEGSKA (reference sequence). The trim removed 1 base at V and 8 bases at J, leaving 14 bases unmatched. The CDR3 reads CSARAGGTGENIDEQFF. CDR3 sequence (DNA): TGCAGTGCTAGAGCCGGCGGGACAGGGGAAAATATTGATGAGCAGTTCTTC.

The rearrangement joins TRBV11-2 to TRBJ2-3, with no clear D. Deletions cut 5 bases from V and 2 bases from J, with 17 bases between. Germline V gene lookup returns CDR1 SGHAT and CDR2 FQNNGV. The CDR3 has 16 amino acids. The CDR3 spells CASSPNAETLTDTQYF. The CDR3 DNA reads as TGTGCCAGCAGCCCGAATGCGGAAACACTCACAGATACGCAGTATTTT.

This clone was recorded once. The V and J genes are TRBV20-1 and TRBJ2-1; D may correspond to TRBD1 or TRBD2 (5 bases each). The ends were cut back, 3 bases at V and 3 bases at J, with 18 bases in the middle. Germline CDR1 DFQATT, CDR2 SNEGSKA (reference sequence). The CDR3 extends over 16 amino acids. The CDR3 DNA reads TGCAGTGCTAGGGGACGTCTAACGGGGATCTACAATGAGCAGTTCTTC. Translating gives CSARGRLTGIYNEQFF.

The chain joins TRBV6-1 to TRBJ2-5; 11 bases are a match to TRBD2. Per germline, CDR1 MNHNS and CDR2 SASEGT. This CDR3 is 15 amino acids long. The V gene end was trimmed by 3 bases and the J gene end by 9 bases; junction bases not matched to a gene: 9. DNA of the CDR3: TGTGCCAGCAGTGAGGTTAGCGGGGGGGCCGGGGCCCAGTACTTC. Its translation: CASSEVSGGAGAQYF.

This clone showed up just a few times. The CDR3 sequence: CASSLFGAVVEGYTF. DNA for the CDR3: TGTGCCAGCAGCCTATTCGGGGCCGTCGTGGAGGGCTACACCTTC. The chain is built from TRBV6-1 and TRBJ1-2, with D maybe TRBD1 (5 bases). In germline, CDR1 is MNHNS, CDR2 SASEGT. V lost 6 bases and J 8 bases, leaving 22 bases between the germline ends. The CDR3 has 15 residues.

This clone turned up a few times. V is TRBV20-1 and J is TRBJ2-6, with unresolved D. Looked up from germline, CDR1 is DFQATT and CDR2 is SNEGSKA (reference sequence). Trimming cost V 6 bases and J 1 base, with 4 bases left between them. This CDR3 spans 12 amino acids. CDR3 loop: CSAGSGANVLTF. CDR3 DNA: TGCAGTGCCGGATCTGGGGCCAACGTCCTGACTTTC.

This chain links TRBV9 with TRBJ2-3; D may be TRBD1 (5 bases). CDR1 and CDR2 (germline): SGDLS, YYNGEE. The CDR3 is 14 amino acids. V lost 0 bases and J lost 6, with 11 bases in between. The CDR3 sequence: CASSVDRLEDTQYF. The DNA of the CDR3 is TGTGCCAGCAGCGTAGACAGGCTGGAGGATACGCAGTATTTT. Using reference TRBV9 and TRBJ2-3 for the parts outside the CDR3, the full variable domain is DSGVTQTPKHLITATGQRVTLRCSPRSGDLSVYWYQQSLDQGLQFLIQYYNGEERAKGNILERFSAQQFPDLHSELNLSSLELGDSALYFCASSVDRLEDTQYFGPGTRLTVL.

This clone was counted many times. In nucleotides, the CDR3 is TGTGCCAGCAGCCAGGACGGGGTTAACTATGGCTACACCTTC. It is translated as CASSQDGVNYGYTF. The chain uses TRBV6-1 and TRBJ1-2; D is undetermined. Germline CDR1 MNHNS, CDR2 SASEGT. V was trimmed by 6 bases and J by 1 base, leaving 12 bases between them. The CDR3 contains 14 residues.

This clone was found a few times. In DNA form, the CDR3 reads TGCAGTGCTATCGGACGGAATTATAGCAATCAGCCCCAGCATTTT. Protein sequence: CSAIGRNYSNQPQHF. V usage is TRBV20-1 and J usage is TRBJ1-5; D not certain. This CDR3 region has 15 residues. Between the trimmed V and J ends, which lost 4 bases and 0 bases, there was a span of 13 bases. Per germline, CDR1 DFQATT and CDR2 SNEGSKA (reference sequence).

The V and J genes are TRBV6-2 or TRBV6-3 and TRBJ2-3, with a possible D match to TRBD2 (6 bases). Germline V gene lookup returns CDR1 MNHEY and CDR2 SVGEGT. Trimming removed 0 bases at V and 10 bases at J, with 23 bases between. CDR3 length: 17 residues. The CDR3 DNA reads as TGTGCCAGCAGTTACTCGATCCCGGACCAGTCGGGGGACCCGCAGTATTTT. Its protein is CASSYSIPDQSGDPQYF.

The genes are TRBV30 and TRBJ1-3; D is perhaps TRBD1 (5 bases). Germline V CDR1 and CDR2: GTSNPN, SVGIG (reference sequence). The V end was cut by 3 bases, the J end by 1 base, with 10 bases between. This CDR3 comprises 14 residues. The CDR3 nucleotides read TGTGCCTGGAGGGGCCAGGGATCTGGAAACACCATATATTTT. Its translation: CAWRGQGSGNTIYF.

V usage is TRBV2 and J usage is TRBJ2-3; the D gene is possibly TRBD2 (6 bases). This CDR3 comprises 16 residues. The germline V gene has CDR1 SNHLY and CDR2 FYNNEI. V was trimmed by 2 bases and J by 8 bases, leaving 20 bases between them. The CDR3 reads CASSEFVPSARGTQYF. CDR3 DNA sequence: TGTGCCAGCAGTGAATTTGTCCCTAGCGCTAGAGGTACGCAGTATTTT.

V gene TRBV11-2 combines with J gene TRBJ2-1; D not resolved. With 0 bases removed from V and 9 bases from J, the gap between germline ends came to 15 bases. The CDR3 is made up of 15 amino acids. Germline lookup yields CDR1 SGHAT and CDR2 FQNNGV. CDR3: CASSLDPGPNGEQFF. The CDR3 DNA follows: TGTGCCAGCAGCTTAGATCCGGGCCCCAATGGTGAGCAGTTCTTC.

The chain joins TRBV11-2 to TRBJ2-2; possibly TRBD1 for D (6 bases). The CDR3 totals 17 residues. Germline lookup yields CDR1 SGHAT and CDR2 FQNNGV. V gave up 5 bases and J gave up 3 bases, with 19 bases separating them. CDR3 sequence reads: CASSANSDSSDTGELFF. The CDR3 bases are TGTGCCAGCAGCGCCAATTCGGACAGTTCGGACACCGGGGAGCTGTTTTTT.

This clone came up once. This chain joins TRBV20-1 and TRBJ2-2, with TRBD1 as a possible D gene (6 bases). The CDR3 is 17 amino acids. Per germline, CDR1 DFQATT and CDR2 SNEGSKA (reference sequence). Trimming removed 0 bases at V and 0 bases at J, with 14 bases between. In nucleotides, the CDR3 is TGCAGTGCTAGAGATCCCAGGGACACTCCGAACACCGGGGAGCTGTTTTTT. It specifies CSARDPRDTPNTGELFF.